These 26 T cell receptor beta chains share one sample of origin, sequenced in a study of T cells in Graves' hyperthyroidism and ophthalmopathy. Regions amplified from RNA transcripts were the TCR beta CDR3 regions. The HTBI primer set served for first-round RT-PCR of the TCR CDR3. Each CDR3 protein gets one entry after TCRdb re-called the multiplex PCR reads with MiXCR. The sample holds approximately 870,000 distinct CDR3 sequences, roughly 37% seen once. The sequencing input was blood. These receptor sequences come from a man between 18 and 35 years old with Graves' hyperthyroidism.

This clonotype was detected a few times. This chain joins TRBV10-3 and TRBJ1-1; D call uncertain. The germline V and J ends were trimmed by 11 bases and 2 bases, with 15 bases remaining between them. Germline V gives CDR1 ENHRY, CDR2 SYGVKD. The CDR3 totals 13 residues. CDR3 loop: CAPKANPNTEAFF. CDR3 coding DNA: TGTGCCCCAAAAGCCAACCCCAACACTGAAGCTTTCTTT.

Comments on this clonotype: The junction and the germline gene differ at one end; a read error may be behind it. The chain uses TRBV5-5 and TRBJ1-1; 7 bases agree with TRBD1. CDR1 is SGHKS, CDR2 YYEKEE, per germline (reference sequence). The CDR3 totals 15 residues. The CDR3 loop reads CASSLGDRENTEASF. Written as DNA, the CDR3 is TGTGCCAGCAGCTTAGGGGACAGAGAGAACACTGAAGCTTCCTTT.

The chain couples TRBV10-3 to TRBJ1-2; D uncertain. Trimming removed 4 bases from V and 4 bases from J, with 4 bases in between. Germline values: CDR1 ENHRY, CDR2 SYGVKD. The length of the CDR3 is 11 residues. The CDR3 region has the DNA TGTGCCATCAGTGGGCTCTATGGCTACACCTTC. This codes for CAISGLYGYTF.

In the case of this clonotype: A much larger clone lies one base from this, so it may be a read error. This CDR3 reads CAGSPLPGDGEAFF. In DNA form, the CDR3 reads TGTGCCGGCAGCCCACTCCCCGGGGATGGTGAAGCTTTCTTT. The V call is TRBV7-8, the J call TRBJ1-1; D ambiguous. The germline V gene has CDR1 SGHVS and CDR2 FQNEAQ. The CDR3 length is 14 residues.

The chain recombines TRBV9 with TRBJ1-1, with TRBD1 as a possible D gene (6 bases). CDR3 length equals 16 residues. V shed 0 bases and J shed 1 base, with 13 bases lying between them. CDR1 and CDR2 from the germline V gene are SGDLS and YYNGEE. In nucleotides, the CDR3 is TGTGCCAGCAGCGTAGGGGGGGGCCACGGGAACACTGAAGCTTTCTTT. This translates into CASSVGGGHGNTEAFF.

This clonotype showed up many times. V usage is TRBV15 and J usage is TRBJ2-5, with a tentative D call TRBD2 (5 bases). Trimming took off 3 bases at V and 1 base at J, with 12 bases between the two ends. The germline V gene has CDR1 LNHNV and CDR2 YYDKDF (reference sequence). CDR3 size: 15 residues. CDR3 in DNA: TGTGCCACCAGCAGGGCCTGGAGGAGCCAAGAGACCCAGTACTTC. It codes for CATSRAWRSQETQYF.

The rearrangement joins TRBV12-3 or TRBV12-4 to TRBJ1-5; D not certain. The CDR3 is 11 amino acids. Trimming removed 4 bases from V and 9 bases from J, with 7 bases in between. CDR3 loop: CASSWRGPQHF. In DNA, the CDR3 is TGTGCCAGCAGTTGGCGGGGGCCCCAGCATTTT.

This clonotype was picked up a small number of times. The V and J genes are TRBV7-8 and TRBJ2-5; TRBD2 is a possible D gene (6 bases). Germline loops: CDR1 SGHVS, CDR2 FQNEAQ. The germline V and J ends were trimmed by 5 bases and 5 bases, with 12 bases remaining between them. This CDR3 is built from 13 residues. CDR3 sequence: CASSQGGWETQYF. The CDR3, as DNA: TGTGCCAGCAGCCAGGGAGGATGGGAGACCCAGTACTTC.

The CDR3 nucleotides are TGTGCCTGGAGTTTGGAGACCCAGTACTTC. Amino acids: CAWSLETQYF. The V and J genes are TRBV30 and TRBJ2-5; D is undetermined. The CDR3 has 10 residues. CDR1 is GTSNPN and CDR2 is SVGIG in the germline V gene (reference sequence). Trimming took off 2 bases at V and 5 bases at J, with 3 bases between the two ends. The whole variable domain, remainder taken from reference TRBV30 and TRBJ2-5, is SQTIHQWPATLVQPVGSPLSLECTVEGTSNPNLYWYRQAAGRGLQLLFYSVGIGQISSEVPQNLSASRPQDRQFILSSKKLLLSDSGFYLCAWSLETQYFGPGTRLLVL.

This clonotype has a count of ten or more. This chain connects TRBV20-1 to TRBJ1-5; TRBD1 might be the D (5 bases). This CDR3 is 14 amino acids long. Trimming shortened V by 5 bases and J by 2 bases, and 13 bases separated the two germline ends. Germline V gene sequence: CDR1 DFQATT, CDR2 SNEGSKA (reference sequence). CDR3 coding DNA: TGCAGTGCTGAGGCAGGAGGGGGCAATCAGCCCCAGCATTTT. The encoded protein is CSAEAGGGNQPQHF.

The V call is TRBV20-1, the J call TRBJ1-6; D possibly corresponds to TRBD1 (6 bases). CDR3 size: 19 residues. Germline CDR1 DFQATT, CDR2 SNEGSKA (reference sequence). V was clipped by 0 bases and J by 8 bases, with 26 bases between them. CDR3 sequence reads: CSARDRRQEVIGMDSPLHF. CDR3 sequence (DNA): TGCAGTGCTAGAGATCGGAGACAGGAGGTGATAGGGATGGATTCACCCCTCCACTTT.

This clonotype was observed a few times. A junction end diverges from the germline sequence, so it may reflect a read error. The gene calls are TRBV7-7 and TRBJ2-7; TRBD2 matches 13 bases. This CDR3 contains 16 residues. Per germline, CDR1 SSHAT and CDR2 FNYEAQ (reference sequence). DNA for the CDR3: TGTGCTAGCAGCCTCGGACTAGCGGGGGCCTCCTACGAGCAGTACTTC. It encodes CASSLGLAGASYEQYF.

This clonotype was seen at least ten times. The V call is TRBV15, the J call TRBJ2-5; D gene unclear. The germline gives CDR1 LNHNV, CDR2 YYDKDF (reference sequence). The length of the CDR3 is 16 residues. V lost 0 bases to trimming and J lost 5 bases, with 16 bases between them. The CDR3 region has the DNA TGTGCCACCAGCAGAGATCCCCGGGCCGAACGGGAGACCCAGTACTTC. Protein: CATSRDPRAERETQYF.

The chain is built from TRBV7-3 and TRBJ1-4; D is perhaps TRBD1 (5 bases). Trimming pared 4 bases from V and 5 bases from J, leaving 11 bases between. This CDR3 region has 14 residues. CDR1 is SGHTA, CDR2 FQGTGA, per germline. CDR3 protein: CASSYLDSNEKLFF. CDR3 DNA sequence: TGTGCCAGCAGCTACCTAGACAGCAATGAAAAACTGTTTTTT.

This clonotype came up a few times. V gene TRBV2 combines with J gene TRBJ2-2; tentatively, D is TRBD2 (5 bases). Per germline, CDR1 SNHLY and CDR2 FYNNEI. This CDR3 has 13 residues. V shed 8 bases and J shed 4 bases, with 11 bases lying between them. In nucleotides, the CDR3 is TGTGCCAGCTTCGCTAGCCGCACCGGGGAGCTGTTTTTT. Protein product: CASFASRTGELFF.

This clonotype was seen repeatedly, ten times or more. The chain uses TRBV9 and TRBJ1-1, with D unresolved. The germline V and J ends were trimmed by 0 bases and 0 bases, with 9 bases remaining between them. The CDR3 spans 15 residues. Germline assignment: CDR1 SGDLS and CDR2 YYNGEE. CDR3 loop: CASSVDSGMNTEAFF. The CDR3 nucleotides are TGTGCCAGCAGCGTAGATTCAGGCATGAACACTGAAGCTTTCTTT.

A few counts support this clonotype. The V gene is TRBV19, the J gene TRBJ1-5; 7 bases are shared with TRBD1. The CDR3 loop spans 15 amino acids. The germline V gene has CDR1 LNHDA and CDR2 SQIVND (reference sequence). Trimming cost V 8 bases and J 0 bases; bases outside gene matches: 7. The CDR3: CASVDRDYSNQPQHF. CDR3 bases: TGTGCCAGTGTCGACAGGGACTATAGCAATCAGCCCCAGCATTTT.

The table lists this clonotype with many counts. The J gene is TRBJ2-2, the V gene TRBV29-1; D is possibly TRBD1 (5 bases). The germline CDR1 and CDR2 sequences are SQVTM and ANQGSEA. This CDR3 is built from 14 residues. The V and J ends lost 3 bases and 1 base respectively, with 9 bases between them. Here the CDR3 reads CSVEGPGNTGELFF. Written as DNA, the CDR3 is TGCAGCGTTGAGGGGCCAGGGAACACCGGGGAGCTGTTTTTT.

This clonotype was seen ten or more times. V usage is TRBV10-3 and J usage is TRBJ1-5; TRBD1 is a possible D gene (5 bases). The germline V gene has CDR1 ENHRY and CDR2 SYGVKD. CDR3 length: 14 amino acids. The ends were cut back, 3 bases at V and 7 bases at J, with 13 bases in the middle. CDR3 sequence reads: CAISDGARGQPQHF. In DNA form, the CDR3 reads TGTGCCATCAGTGACGGAGCCCGGGGCCAGCCCCAGCATTTT.

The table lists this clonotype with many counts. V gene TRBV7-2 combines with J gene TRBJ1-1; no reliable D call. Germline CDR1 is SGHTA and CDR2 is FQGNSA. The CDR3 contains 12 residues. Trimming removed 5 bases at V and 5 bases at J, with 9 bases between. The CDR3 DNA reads TGTGCCAGCAGCCCCAATCCAACTGAAGCTTTCTTT. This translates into CASSPNPTEAFF.

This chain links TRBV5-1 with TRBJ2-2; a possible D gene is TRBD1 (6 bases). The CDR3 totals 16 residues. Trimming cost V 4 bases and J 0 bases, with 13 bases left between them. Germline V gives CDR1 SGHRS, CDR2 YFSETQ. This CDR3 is CASSPRTAANTGELFF. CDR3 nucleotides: TGCGCCAGCAGCCCCAGGACAGCAGCGAACACCGGGGAGCTGTTTTTT.

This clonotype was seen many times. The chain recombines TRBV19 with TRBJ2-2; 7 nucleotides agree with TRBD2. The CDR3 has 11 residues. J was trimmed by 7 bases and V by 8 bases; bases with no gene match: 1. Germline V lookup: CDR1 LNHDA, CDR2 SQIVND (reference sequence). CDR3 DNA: TGTGCCAGTTGGGAGGGCGGGGAGCTGTTTTTT. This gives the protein CASWEGGELFF.

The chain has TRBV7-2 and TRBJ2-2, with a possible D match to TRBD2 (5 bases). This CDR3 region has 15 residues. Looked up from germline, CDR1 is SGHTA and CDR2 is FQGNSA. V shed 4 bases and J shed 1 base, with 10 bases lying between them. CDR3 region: CASSSVAGNTGELFF. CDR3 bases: TGTGCCAGCAGCTCAGTCGCGGGGAACACCGGGGAGCTGTTTTTT.

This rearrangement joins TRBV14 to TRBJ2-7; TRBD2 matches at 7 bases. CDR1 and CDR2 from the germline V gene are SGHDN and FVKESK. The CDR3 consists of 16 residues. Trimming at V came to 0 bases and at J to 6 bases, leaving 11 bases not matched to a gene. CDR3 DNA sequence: TGTGCCAGCAGCCAAGAAGGTAAAGGCAGGGAGGGCGAGCAGTACTTC. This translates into CASSQEGKGREGEQYF.

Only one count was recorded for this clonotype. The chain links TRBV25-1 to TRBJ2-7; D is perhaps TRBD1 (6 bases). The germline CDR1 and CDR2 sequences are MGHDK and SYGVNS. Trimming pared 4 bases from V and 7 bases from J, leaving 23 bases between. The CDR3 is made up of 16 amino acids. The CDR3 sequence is CASSAVQGPPSGEQYF. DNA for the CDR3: TGTGCCAGCAGTGCCGTACAGGGACCTCCCTCTGGGGAGCAGTACTTC.

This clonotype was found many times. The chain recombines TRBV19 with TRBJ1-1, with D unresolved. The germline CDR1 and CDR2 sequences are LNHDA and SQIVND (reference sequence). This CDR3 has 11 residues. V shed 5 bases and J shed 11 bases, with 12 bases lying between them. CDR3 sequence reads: CASSGGIAAFF. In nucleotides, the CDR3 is TGTGCCAGTAGTGGTGGTATAGCGGCTTTCTTT.